There are a few counts of the clone carrying this TCR beta chain. Its matching antigen is unknown. With 4 bases clipped from V and 8 bases from J, the junction kept 7 bases outside the gene matches. The CDR3 length is 14 residues. CDR1 ENHRY and CDR2 SYGVKD come from the germline V gene. For the second PCR, which ran for about 7 to 11 cycles, a sample-barcoded 5' primer and a J-beta primer mix were used. Each sample provided no less than 2.5 million CDR3-containing paired-end reads. TCRdb independently ran MiXCR on the 5' RACE reads; one entry per CDR3 protein. The sample lists around 1.5 million distinct CDR3 sequences; around 39% were seen once. These data belong to a study of blood T cells in healthy people across ages. General observations from the study: More naive CD4+ cells and higher diversity marked long-lived donors relative to aged donors. The recorded TCR beta diversity per million T cells decreased in a roughly linear manner with age.

The V call is TRBV10-3, the J call TRBJ1-1; TRBD1 matches at 10 bases. The sequenced material came from blood. The origin of this receptor is a woman aged 18 to 35 in good health. Here the CDR3 DNA reads TGTGCCATCAGTGGGGCCGGGACAGGGGCAGAAGCTTTCTTT. As protein: CAISGAGTGAEAFF.